These T cell receptor beta chains were read from a single sample in a study of blood T cell repertoires in COVID-19. TCRdb keeps only in-frame clones here, not all; method: immunoSEQ multiplex PCR. The sample has a few hundred thousand clones; around 85% are singletons. The sample was peripheral blood. The receptors stem from a young woman with acute or convalescent COVID-19. The CDR3 runs from the conserved cysteine through the conserved F or W. Fields, in order: V gene, D gene, clone size, J gene, CDR3 length, CDR3 DNA, CDR3 protein. The D gene is left open where the match is weak. Clone size, where shown, is once, few, many, or a class for clones that have expanded.

V gene: TRBV6-5
D gene: TRBD1
clone size: NA
J gene: TRBJ1-5
CDR3 length: 14
CDR3 DNA: TGTGCCAGCAAACGGACAGGGACCGATCAGCCCCAGCATTTT
CDR3 protein: CASKRTGTDQPQHF

V gene: TRBV19
D gene: NA
clone size: NA
J gene: TRBJ2-5
CDR3 length: 14
CDR3 DNA: TGTGCCAGTAGTATAACCGGGGGTGGGGAGACCCAGTACTTC
CDR3 protein: CASSITGGGETQYF

V gene: TRBV28
D gene: TRBD2
clone size: NA
J gene: TRBJ2-7
CDR3 length: 15
CDR3 DNA: TGTGCCAGCAGCCCTCCTGGGAGGCCCCGGGAGGTTGAGTACTTC
CDR3 protein: CASSPPGRPREVEYF

V gene: TRBV19
D gene: NA
clone size: NA
J gene: TRBJ1-1
CDR3 length: 15
CDR3 DNA: TGTGCCAGTAGTATCGGACAATCGGGTTGGACTGAAGCTTTCTTT
CDR3 protein: CASSIGQSGWTEAFF

V gene: TRBV6-5
D gene: TRBD1
clone size: NA
J gene: TRBJ1-1
CDR3 length: 14
CDR3 DNA: TGTGCCAGCACCCAGGGGACAGGGGTGGCTGAAGCTTTCTTT
CDR3 protein: CASTQGTGVAEAFF

V gene: TRBV27
D gene: NA
clone size: few
J gene: TRBJ1-3
CDR3 length: 14
CDR3 DNA: TGTGCCAGCGCGGAGGGCAGCTCCGGGAACACCATATATTTT
CDR3 protein: CASAEGSSGNTIYF

V gene: TRBV2
D gene: TRBD1
clone size: NA
J gene: TRBJ1-6
CDR3 length: 14
CDR3 DNA: TGTGCCAGCACCTCGAGGGACAGGGGATCACCCCTCCACTTT
CDR3 protein: CASTSRDRGSPLHF

V gene: TRBV5-1
D gene: TRBD2
clone size: NA
J gene: TRBJ2-3
CDR3 length: 14
CDR3 DNA: TGCGCCAGCAGCTTAGGTGCGGGGGCAGATACGCAGTATTTT
CDR3 protein: CASSLGAGADTQYF

V gene: TRBV9
D gene: NA
clone size: NA
J gene: TRBJ1-4
CDR3 length: 15
CDR3 DNA: TGTGCCAGCAGCGTAGACGCAGCAACTAATGAAAAACTGTTTTTT
CDR3 protein: CASSVDAATNEKLFF

V gene: TRBV24-1
D gene: NA
clone size: NA
J gene: TRBJ1-1
CDR3 length: 12
CDR3 DNA: TGTGCCACCAGAGCGAAGGGCGGGGAAGCTTTCTTT
CDR3 protein: CATRAKGGEAFF

V gene: TRBV28
D gene: NA
clone size: NA
J gene: TRBJ1-6
CDR3 length: 15
CDR3 DNA: TGTGCCAGCAGTTTACTACAGTTCAATAATTCACCCCTCCACTTT
CDR3 protein: CASSLLQFNNSPLHF

V gene: TRBV6-2/TRBV6-3
D gene: NA
clone size: few
J gene: TRBJ2-2
CDR3 length: 18
CDR3 DNA: TGTGCCAGCAGTTACAATCGGGGGAGGACAAGGAACACCGGGGAGCTGTTTTTT
CDR3 protein: CASSYNRGRTRNTGELFF

V gene: TRBV5-1
D gene: TRBD1
clone size: NA
J gene: TRBJ2-5
CDR3 length: 15
CDR3 DNA: TGCGCCAGCAGCTTCCAACCAGACAGGGAAGAGACCCAGTACTTC
CDR3 protein: CASSFQPDREETQYF

V gene: TRBV19
D gene: TRBD1
clone size: once
J gene: TRBJ1-2
CDR3 length: 13
CDR3 DNA: TGTGCCAGTAGTATACAGGGGGGTCAAGGCTACACCTTC
CDR3 protein: CASSIQGGQGYTF

V gene: TRBV9
D gene: NA
clone size: NA
J gene: TRBJ1-1
CDR3 length: 15
CDR3 DNA: TGTGCCAGCAGCGTAGATGGGTGGGGAGACACTGAAGCTTTCTTT
CDR3 protein: CASSVDGWGDTEAFF

V gene: TRBV5-1
D gene: NA
clone size: NA
J gene: TRBJ2-1
CDR3 length: 12
CDR3 DNA: TGCGCCAGCAGCTCCCAGGGAAATGAGCAGTTCTTC
CDR3 protein: CASSSQGNEQFF

V gene: TRBV14
D gene: TRBD1
clone size: NA
J gene: TRBJ2-5
CDR3 length: 20
CDR3 DNA: TGTGCCAGCAGCCAACCGACAGGGGTCTTGGCGGTCCCTGCGGTTGAGACCCAGTACTTC
CDR3 protein: CASSQPTGVLAVPAVETQYF

V gene: TRBV21-1
D gene: NA
clone size: once
J gene: TRBJ1-1
CDR3 length: 17
CDR3 DNA: TGTGCCAGCAGCCCCAAGGACAGGTGTCCCCTGAACACTGAAGCTTTCTTT
CDR3 protein: CASSPKDRCPLNTEAFF

V gene: TRBV2
D gene: TRBD1
clone size: NA
J gene: TRBJ1-4
CDR3 length: 14
CDR3 DNA: TGTGCCAGCACCTTAGGACAGGGTTTGGAAAAACTGTTTTTT
CDR3 protein: CASTLGQGLEKLFF

V gene: TRBV7-8
D gene: TRBD1
clone size: NA
J gene: TRBJ1-3
CDR3 length: 17
CDR3 DNA: TGTGCCAGCAGCTTAGTGGGCGGGGGACAGGGCCAAAACACCATATATTTT
CDR3 protein: CASSLVGGGQGQNTIYF

V gene: TRBV7-2
D gene: TRBD1
clone size: NA
J gene: TRBJ2-7
CDR3 length: 16
CDR3 DNA: TGTGCCAGCAGCTACGCTAGGGGACAGGGGTCCTACGAGCAGTACTTC
CDR3 protein: CASSYARGQGSYEQYF

V gene: TRBV4-1
D gene: NA
clone size: NA
J gene: TRBJ1-1
CDR3 length: 15
CDR3 DNA: TGCGCCAGCAGCCAGGAAAACAGGGAGTACACTGAAGCTTTCTTT
CDR3 protein: CASSQENREYTEAFF

V gene: TRBV25-1
D gene: TRBD1
clone size: NA
J gene: TRBJ2-3
CDR3 length: 16
CDR3 DNA: TGTGCCAGCAGTGCCCTGACAGGGTATGGGACAGATACGCAGTATTTT
CDR3 protein: CASSALTGYGTDTQYF

V gene: TRBV19
D gene: NA
clone size: NA
J gene: TRBJ2-1
CDR3 length: 13
CDR3 DNA: TGTGCCAGTGGACTTGGCCTCGTCGTTGAGCAGTTCTTC
CDR3 protein: CASGLGLVVEQFF

V gene: TRBV7-2
D gene: NA
clone size: once
J gene: TRBJ1-1
CDR3 length: 15
CDR3 DNA: TGTGCCAGCAGGGAGATTGACAGGCGGAACACTGAAGCTTTCTTT
CDR3 protein: CASREIDRRNTEAFF

V gene: TRBV27
D gene: TRBD1
clone size: few
J gene: TRBJ2-7
CDR3 length: 15
CDR3 DNA: TGTGCCAGCAGTCGGACAGGCTTGAGCTCCTACGAGCAGTACTTC
CDR3 protein: CASSRTGLSSYEQYF

V gene: TRBV2
D gene: TRBD1
clone size: once
J gene: TRBJ1-6
CDR3 length: 12
CDR3 DNA: TGTGCCAGCGACAGGGACAATTCACCCCTCCACTTT
CDR3 protein: CASDRDNSPLHF

V gene: TRBV25-1
D gene: TRBD1
clone size: once
J gene: TRBJ1-1
CDR3 length: 13
CDR3 DNA: TGTGCCAGCAGTGGGGACAGTGGAGATGAAGCTTTCTTT
CDR3 protein: CASSGDSGDEAFF

V gene: TRBV7-9
D gene: TRBD1
clone size: NA
J gene: TRBJ1-5
CDR3 length: 17
CDR3 DNA: TGTGCCAGCAGCTTAGCCCGGACAGGGGGTGGCAATCAGCCCCAGCATTTT
CDR3 protein: CASSLARTGGGNQPQHF

V gene: TRBV5-4
D gene: TRBD1
clone size: once
J gene: TRBJ1-1
CDR3 length: 16
CDR3 DNA: TGTGCCAGCAGCTTGTGGGACGAGACAGGGTTACCTGAAGCTTTCTTT
CDR3 protein: CASSLWDETGLPEAFF

V gene: TRBV6-5
D gene: TRBD2
clone size: NA
J gene: TRBJ2-7
CDR3 length: 15
CDR3 DNA: TGTGCCAGCACCCGGACTAGCGGGGATTCCTACGAGCAGTACTTC
CDR3 protein: CASTRTSGDSYEQYF

V gene: TRBV9
D gene: TRBD1
clone size: NA
J gene: TRBJ1-1
CDR3 length: 14
CDR3 DNA: TGTGCCAGCAGCGCACAGGGGCAGAACACTGAAGCTTTCTTT
CDR3 protein: CASSAQGQNTEAFF

V gene: TRBV25-1
D gene: NA
clone size: NA
J gene: TRBJ1-2
CDR3 length: 14
CDR3 DNA: TGTGCCAGCAGGGACCCGGGACAAAACTATGGCTACACCTTC
CDR3 protein: CASRDPGQNYGYTF

V gene: TRBV28
D gene: NA
clone size: NA
J gene: TRBJ2-5
CDR3 length: 14
CDR3 DNA: TGTGCCAGCGGGGGACTGGGGCACCAAGAGACCCAGTACTTC
CDR3 protein: CASGGLGHQETQYF

V gene: TRBV27
D gene: TRBD1
clone size: NA
J gene: TRBJ2-3
CDR3 length: 15
CDR3 DNA: TGTGCCAGCAGAAAAGGGACAGACGGCACAGATACGCAGTATTTT
CDR3 protein: CASRKGTDGTDTQYF

V gene: TRBV9
D gene: TRBD2
clone size: NA
J gene: TRBJ2-3
CDR3 length: 15
CDR3 DNA: TGTGCCAGCAGCGTGAGCGGGAGGGCCTCAGATACGCAGTATTTT
CDR3 protein: CASSVSGRASDTQYF

V gene: TRBV4-1
D gene: NA
clone size: few
J gene: TRBJ1-6
CDR3 length: 12
CDR3 DNA: TGCGCCAGCAGCCAACCGTTTTCACCCCTCCACTTT
CDR3 protein: CASSQPFSPLHF

V gene: TRBV6-1
D gene: NA
clone size: NA
J gene: TRBJ1-6
CDR3 length: 15
CDR3 DNA: TGTGCCAGCAGTGAGGCCGGGGTGCAGCATTCACCCCTCCACTTT
CDR3 protein: CASSEAGVQHSPLHF

V gene: TRBV3-1/TRBV3-2
D gene: NA
clone size: NA
J gene: TRBJ1-1
CDR3 length: 15
CDR3 DNA: TGTGCCAGCAGCCCGAGAAGTACGGGGGGCACTGAAGCTTTCTTT
CDR3 protein: CASSPRSTGGTEAFF

V gene: TRBV6-5
D gene: NA
clone size: NA
J gene: TRBJ1-2
CDR3 length: 15
CDR3 DNA: TGTGCCAGCAGGCGAGGCAGGGTAGATTTCTATGGCTACACCTTC
CDR3 protein: CASRRGRVDFYGYTF

V gene: TRBV7-2
D gene: TRBD1
clone size: NA
J gene: TRBJ1-1
CDR3 length: 11
CDR3 DNA: TGTGCCAGCAGTTTACAGGGGATAGCTTTCTTT
CDR3 protein: CASSLQGIAFF

V gene: TRBV5-8
D gene: TRBD1
clone size: NA
J gene: TRBJ2-2
CDR3 length: 16
CDR3 DNA: TGTGCCAGCAGCTCCAGGGGGCAGACGAACACCGGGGAGCTGTTTTTT
CDR3 protein: CASSSRGQTNTGELFF

V gene: TRBV7-8
D gene: NA
clone size: NA
J gene: TRBJ1-4
CDR3 length: 17
CDR3 DNA: TGTGCCAGCAGCTTGACGCTCATCCCCGCGCGGTACGAAAAACTGTTTTTT
CDR3 protein: CASSLTLIPARYEKLFF

V gene: TRBV6-5
D gene: NA
clone size: NA
J gene: TRBJ1-1
CDR3 length: 11
CDR3 DNA: TGTGCCAGCAGTTACAACTCTGAAGCTTTCTTT
CDR3 protein: CASSYNSEAFF

V gene: TRBV27
D gene: TRBD1
clone size: few
J gene: TRBJ1-2
CDR3 length: 15
CDR3 DNA: TGTGCCAGCAGTTTAGCCGGGACAGGGAACTATGGCTACACCTTC
CDR3 protein: CASSLAGTGNYGYTF

V gene: TRBV7-6
D gene: NA
clone size: NA
J gene: TRBJ2-2
CDR3 length: 11
CDR3 DNA: TGTGCCAGCAGCCTGACCGGGGAGCTGTTTTTT
CDR3 protein: CASSLTGELFF

V gene: TRBV6-4
D gene: NA
clone size: NA
J gene: TRBJ2-7
CDR3 length: 13
CDR3 DNA: TGTGCCAGCAGTGACCGAGGGCCCCACGAGCAGTACTTC
CDR3 protein: CASSDRGPHEQYF

V gene: TRBV2
D gene: TRBD1
clone size: once
J gene: TRBJ2-4
CDR3 length: 14
CDR3 DNA: TGTGCCAGCAACCTCAGGGGGCTGATAAACATTCAGTACTTC
CDR3 protein: CASNLRGLINIQYF

V gene: TRBV6-5
D gene: NA
clone size: NA
J gene: TRBJ1-5
CDR3 length: 13
CDR3 DNA: TGTGCCAGCATACAGGGAGTCAATCAGCCCCAGCATTTT
CDR3 protein: CASIQGVNQPQHF

V gene: TRBV28
D gene: TRBD1
clone size: NA
J gene: TRBJ1-5
CDR3 length: 16
CDR3 DNA: TGTGCCAGCAGTTTAGCCGGGACAGGCAATAATCAGCCCCAGCATTTT
CDR3 protein: CASSLAGTGNNQPQHF

V gene: TRBV3-1/TRBV3-2
D gene: TRBD2
clone size: NA
J gene: TRBJ2-2
CDR3 length: 16
CDR3 DNA: TGTGCCAGCAGCCGCCGGACTAGTAAGAACACCGGGGAGCTGTTTTTT
CDR3 protein: CASSRRTSKNTGELFF

V gene: TRBV5-4
D gene: NA
clone size: NA
J gene: TRBJ2-4
CDR3 length: 14
CDR3 DNA: TGTGCCAGCAGCTTAGCCGGGCTAGCAAACATTCAGTACTTC
CDR3 protein: CASSLAGLANIQYF

V gene: TRBV7-2
D gene: NA
clone size: NA
J gene: TRBJ1-1
CDR3 length: 13
CDR3 DNA: TGTGCCAGCAGCTTCAGGGAGAACACTGAAGCTTTCTTT
CDR3 protein: CASSFRENTEAFF

V gene: TRBV27
D gene: NA
clone size: NA
J gene: TRBJ1-1
CDR3 length: 13
CDR3 DNA: TGTGCCAGCAGTTTATCTCGTTCGGGGAGAGCTTTCTTT
CDR3 protein: CASSLSRSGRAFF

V gene: TRBV19
D gene: TRBD1
clone size: NA
J gene: TRBJ1-6
CDR3 length: 15
CDR3 DNA: TGTGCCAGTAGTAGGACAGGGGGCTATAATTCACCCCTCCACTTT
CDR3 protein: CASSRTGGYNSPLHF